Presented here are 2 T cell receptor beta chains from one specimen sequenced in a study of cytomegalovirus exposure and HLA in healthy donors. It was with 60 Vbeta and 13 Jbeta primers that the PCR ran. The repertoire was sequenced with immunoSEQ multiplex PCR; TCRdb's copy has only in-frame clones and lacks some. The sample contains more than 95,000 clones, more than 75% of which appear only once. Sequencing was done on a sample of PBMCs. These receptors were taken from a woman in her thirties or forties in good health and CMV-seronegative.

This clone turned up a few times. The chain joins TRBV19 to TRBJ2-6; D perhaps matches TRBD2 (6 bases). The CDR3 totals 16 residues. Deletions cut 10 bases from V and 0 bases from J, with 16 bases between. The germline gives CDR1 LNHDA, CDR2 SQIVND (reference sequence). The CDR3 sequence: CATTRQGGSGANVLTF. In DNA, the CDR3 is TGTGCCACTACGAGGCAGGGAGGCTCTGGGGCCAACGTCCTGACTTTC. The whole variable domain, filled in from reference TRBV19 and TRBJ2-6, reads DGGITQSPKYLFRKEGQNVTLSCEQNLNHDAMYWYRQDPGQGLRLIYYSQIVNDFQKGDIAEGYSVSREKKESFPLTVTSAQKNPTAFYLCATTRQGGSGANVLTFGAGSRLTVL.

This sequence joins TRBV7-2 and TRBJ1-1; possible D gene TRBD1, 5 bases. CDR3 length: 14 residues. Per the germline V gene, CDR1 is SGHTA and CDR2 is FQGNSA. V lost 5 bases and J 0 bases, leaving 10 bases between the germline ends. The CDR3 DNA is TGTGCCAGCAGCCTGGGGCAGTTGAACACTGAAGCTTTCTTT. This gives the protein CASSLGQLNTEAFF. Together with reference TRBV7-2 and TRBJ1-1, the CDR3 gives the full variable domain: GAGVSQSPSNKVTEKGKDVELRCDPISGHTALYWYRQSLGQGLEFLIYFQGNSAPDKSGLPSDRFSAERTGGSVSTLTIQRTQQEDSAVYLCASSLGQLNTEAFFGQGTRLTVV.